The 29 T cell receptor beta chains below all came from one sample that was sequenced in a study of neurological immune-mediated disorders. MiXCR was run by TCRdb on the 5' RACE reads, yielding one entry per CDR3 protein. The sample holds about 45,000 distinct CDR3 sequences, approximately 15% seen once. Time point denoted: longitudinal time-point 3. The specimen sequenced was PBMCs. These receptors originate from a man aged 25 to 40 in good health.

Note on this clonotype: An end of the junction differs from the germline gene, which may be a read error. The rearrangement uses TRBV5-1 and TRBJ2-2, with TRBD2 as a possible D gene (7 bases). The CDR3 is 15 amino acids. The V gene's germline CDR1 is SGHRS and CDR2 YFSETQ. The CDR3 here is CASSLTRGDTGELFF. Written as DNA, the CDR3 is TGCGCCAGCAGCCTGACACGGGGGGACACTGGGGAGCTGTTTTTT.

This clonotype was recorded many times. J is TRBJ2-3 and V is TRBV9; 7 bases align to TRBD1. Germline values: CDR1 SGDLS, CDR2 YYNGEE. CDR3 length equals 16 residues. V gave up 3 bases and J gave up 2 bases; unmatched junction bases: 9. This CDR3 is CASSAIDRDDTDTQYF. Written as DNA, the CDR3 is TGTGCCAGCAGCGCAATAGACAGGGACGACACAGATACGCAGTATTTT.

This clonotype was detected a few times. J is TRBJ2-5 and V is TRBV5-1; D is uncertain. The CDR3 extends over 15 amino acids. V gave up 0 bases and J gave up 1 base, with 10 bases separating them. Germline values: CDR1 SGHRS, CDR2 YFSETQ. The CDR3 DNA follows: TGCGCCAGCAGCTTGGTCGTACCAGGCCAAGAGACCCAGTACTTC. It specifies CASSLVVPGQETQYF.

This clonotype showed up many times. V usage is TRBV6-5 and J usage is TRBJ1-1; a weak D match, TRBD1 (5 bases). Germline-derived CDR1 and CDR2 are MNHEY and SVGAGI. V was cut by 6 bases and J by 5 bases, with 13 bases left in between. The CDR3 has 13 residues. CDR3 amino acids: CASRDQGRTEAFF. CDR3 in DNA: TGTGCCAGCAGAGATCAGGGTAGGACTGAAGCTTTCTTT.

This clonotype was seen at least ten times. The chain employs TRBV20-1 and TRBJ2-2, with D unresolved. Germline assignment: CDR1 DFQATT and CDR2 SNEGSKA (reference sequence). The CDR3 contains 14 residues. V was cut by 4 bases and J by 2 bases, with 11 bases left in between. CDR3 nucleotide sequence: TGCAGTGCTAACCCGGGCAGTAACACCGGGGAGCTGTTTTTT. Amino acid sequence: CSANPGSNTGELFF.

CDR3 sequence (DNA): TGTGCCAGCAGCCAAGATCTGTACAGCAACTATGGCTACACCTTC. It translates to CASSQDLYSNYGYTF. The genes are TRBV14 and TRBJ1-2; D gene unclear. The CDR3 spans 15 residues. With 0 bases removed from V and 2 bases from J, the gap between germline ends came to 10 bases. Germline V gene lookup returns CDR1 SGHDN and CDR2 FVKESK.

At least ten counts were recorded for this clonotype. The chain has TRBV29-1 and TRBJ2-1; 12 nucleotides match TRBD2. V dropped 1 base and J dropped 1; count of bases not matched to a gene: 2. Germline CDR1 is SQVTM and CDR2 is ANQGSEA. This CDR3 has 16 residues. In DNA form, the CDR3 reads TGCAGCGTTGAAGGGACTAGCGGGATTTCCTACAATGAGCAGTTCTTC. Translation gives CSVEGTSGISYNEQFF.

The rearrangement uses TRBV5-1 and TRBJ2-5, with 7 bases matching TRBD2. V lost 2 bases and J lost 2; bases outside the gene matches: 6. CDR3 length: 15 amino acids. The V gene's germline CDR1 is SGHRS and CDR2 YFSETQ. CDR3 protein: CASSFYSGPQETQYF. CDR3 DNA sequence: TGCGCCAGCAGCTTTTATAGCGGGCCTCAAGAGACCCAGTACTTC.

This clonotype was seen repeatedly, ten times or more. The rearrangement joins TRBV28 to TRBJ2-6, with TRBD2 matching 7 bases. J was trimmed by 0 bases and V by 1 base; bases with no gene match: 9. Germline loops: CDR1 MDHEN, CDR2 SYDVKM. The CDR3 runs 19 residues. CDR3 sequence: CASSLSGSGRASGANVLTF. CDR3 coding DNA: TGTGCCAGCAGTTTATCGGGGTCAGGGAGGGCCTCTGGGGCCAACGTCCTGACTTTC.

This clonotype was counted many times. The chain joins TRBV29-1 to TRBJ2-7; D is uncertain. Germline V gives CDR1 SQVTM, CDR2 ANQGSEA. V shed 5 bases and J shed 3 bases, with 11 bases lying between them. The CDR3 extends over 12 amino acids. In DNA, the CDR3 is TGCAGCGTTCGACCCGGTGGCTACGAGCAGTACTTC. Protein: CSVRPGGYEQYF.

This clonotype has ten or more counts. The chain links TRBV5-1 to TRBJ2-7, with 9 bases matching TRBD1. V lost 3 bases and J lost 3; bases outside the gene matches: 7. The CDR3 runs to 15 residues. The germline V gene has CDR1 SGHRS and CDR2 YFSETQ. DNA for the CDR3: TGCGCCAGCAGCTCGATCCCGGGACAGGGCTACGAGCAGTACTTC. This translates into CASSSIPGQGYEQYF.

About this clonotype itself: A clone one base away is much larger, so this may be a read error. This sequence joins TRBV29-1 and TRBJ2-5; 8 nucleotides match TRBD2. This CDR3 is 13 amino acids long. CDR1 and CDR2 (germline): SQVTM, ANQGSEA. Here the CDR3 reads CSVLPPGGEIQYF. CDR3 DNA sequence: TGCAGCGTTCTTCCTCCGGGGGGGGAGATCCAGTACTTC.

Ten or more counts support this clonotype. The gene calls are TRBV7-9 and TRBJ2-1, with a possible D match to TRBD2 (6 bases). The germline gives CDR1 SEHNR, CDR2 FQNEAQ (reference sequence). Trimming pared 3 bases from V and 15 bases from J, leaving 15 bases between. The CDR3 is 12 amino acids. The CDR3 spells CASSLDRDGGFF. In DNA form, the CDR3 reads TGTGCCAGCAGCTTGGATCGGGACGGGGGGTTCTTC.

This clonotype was detected ten times or more. The chain recombines TRBV28 with TRBJ1-1; D gene ambiguous. CDR1 and CDR2 from the germline V gene are MDHEN and SYDVKM. The CDR3 has 15 residues. V was clipped by 7 bases and J by 1 base, with 16 bases between them. For the CDR3, the DNA is TGTGCCAGCATCCTGGTCCAGCGTGAGAACACTGAAGCTTTCTTT. It translates to CASILVQRENTEAFF.

This clonotype was seen many times. This chain connects TRBV20-1 to TRBJ2-1; TRBD2 is a possible D gene (5 bases). The V and J ends lost 0 bases and 0 bases respectively, with 15 bases between them. The germline CDR1 and CDR2 sequences are DFQATT and SNEGSKA (reference sequence). The CDR3 length is 17 residues. The CDR3 spells CSARDSSAGGSYNEQFF. DNA for the CDR3: TGCAGTGCTAGAGATTCCTCCGCGGGCGGCTCCTACAATGAGCAGTTCTTC.

In this sample, this clonotype turned up many times. The chain links TRBV5-1 to TRBJ2-2; the match to TRBD1 covers 11 bases. Germline V lookup: CDR1 SGHRS, CDR2 YFSETQ. This CDR3 spans 15 amino acids. V was clipped by 4 bases and J by 5 bases; unmatched bases: 4. CDR3 in amino acids: CASSPGTGGTGELFF. The CDR3 nucleotides read TGCGCCAGCAGCCCCGGGACAGGGGGGACCGGGGAGCTGTTTTTT.

In the case of this clonotype: A single base separates this from a much larger clone, so it may be a read error. V gene TRBV5-1 combines with J gene TRBJ2-7, with 7 bases that match TRBD2. From germline, CDR1 is SGHRS and CDR2 YFSETQ. There are 14 residues in the CDR3. Losses at the gene ends were 0 bases for V and 9 bases for J; bases not matched to a gene: 9. CDR3 sequence (DNA): TGCGCCAGCAGCTTGGGATCTTCGGGGGGAGTGCAGTACTTC. This gives the protein CASSLGSSGGVQYF.

At least ten counts were recorded for this clonotype. The CDR3 protein is CSAEGWRAYNEQFF. The CDR3 DNA reads as TGCAGTGCAGAGGGGTGGAGGGCCTACAATGAGCAGTTCTTC. This rearrangement joins TRBV20-1 to TRBJ2-1; weak D call: TRBD2 (6 bases). This CDR3 region has 14 residues. Germline CDR1 and CDR2: DFQATT and SNEGSKA (reference sequence). Trimming cost V 6 bases and J 2 bases, with 14 bases left between them.

A remark on this clonotype: At one of its ends the junction is not consistent with the germline gene, which may arise from a read error. V gene TRBV4-2 combines with J gene TRBJ2-3; 8 nucleotides agree with TRBD1. CDR1 and CDR2 from the germline V gene are LGHNA and YNFKEQ. This CDR3 is built from 16 residues. CDR3 sequence (DNA): TGTGCCAGCAACCAAGCTCCGGTACAGGGGGCAGATACGCAGTATTTT. Translation gives CASNQAPVQGADTQYF.

This clonotype was observed at least ten times. The V and J genes are TRBV20-1 and TRBJ2-1; no reliable D call. Germline CDR1 and CDR2: DFQATT and SNEGSKA (reference sequence). Trimming took 8 bases from V and 5 from J, leaving 13 bases between them. The CDR3 contains 12 residues. The CDR3 region is CSSPEGHNEQFF. The CDR3 DNA follows: TGCAGTTCCCCGGAAGGCCACAATGAGCAGTTCTTC.

There are many counts of this clonotype. The J gene is TRBJ2-5, the V gene TRBV7-2, with a weak D call TRBD2 (6 bases). The germline V gene has CDR1 SGHTA and CDR2 FQGNSA. This CDR3 contains 16 residues. Trimming left V 1 base short and J 2 bases short, with 14 bases between. DNA of the CDR3: TGTGCCAGCAGCTTAGAATCGGCTAGCGTGCAAGAGACCCAGTACTTC. Amino acid sequence: CASSLESASVQETQYF.

The sample holds a few counts of this clonotype. The V and J genes are TRBV20-1 and TRBJ1-2, with D perhaps matching TRBD1 (6 bases). This CDR3 has 14 residues. V lost 3 bases, J lost 4 bases, and 15 bases lay in between. CDR1 and CDR2 (germline): DFQATT, SNEGSKA (reference sequence). DNA of the CDR3: TGCAGTGCTAGTGGACAGTTAGGAGGCTATGGCTACACCTTC. This sequence encodes CSASGQLGGYGYTF.

Comment on this clonotype: A read error may be the cause here, since a much bigger clone is one base away. The rearrangement uses TRBV5-1 and TRBJ2-5; either TRBD1 or TRBD2 may supply D (6 bases each). Per the germline V gene, CDR1 is SGHRS and CDR2 is YFSETQ. The ends were cut back, 0 bases at V and 7 bases at J, with 16 bases in the middle. CDR3 length equals 15 residues. CDR3 DNA: TGCGCCAGCAGCTTGGGGACTTTCGAGGGGGGGACCCAGTACTTC. Its protein product is CASSLGTFEGGTQYF.

This clonotype occurred many times. This chain joins TRBV20-1 and TRBJ1-1; D call uncertain. This CDR3 is built from 11 residues. V was pared by 1 base and J by 6 bases, with 6 bases between. The germline gives CDR1 DFQATT, CDR2 SNEGSKA (reference sequence). Here the CDR3 reads CSARVLPEAFF. The CDR3 region has the DNA TGCAGTGCTAGAGTGTTGCCTGAAGCTTTCTTT.

This clonotype was seen repeatedly, ten times or more. The J gene is TRBJ1-1, the V gene TRBV5-5, with TRBD1 identical over 11 bases. The CDR3 consists of 15 residues. J lost 5 bases, V lost 0 bases, and 3 bases had no gene match. CDR1 and CDR2 (germline): SGHKS, YYEKEE (reference sequence). The CDR3 sequence: CASSLGTGGWTEAFF. CDR3 DNA: TGTGCCAGCAGCTTGGGGACAGGGGGCTGGACTGAAGCTTTCTTT.

This clonotype has ten or more counts. CDR3 nucleotides: TGTGCCAGCAGTTTACTCGCTAGCCACAATGAGCAGTTCTTC. Amino acids: CASSLLASHNEQFF. V is TRBV28 and J is TRBJ2-1; weak D call: TRBD2 (5 bases). The CDR3 totals 14 residues. V lost 2 bases and J lost 5, with 10 bases in between. Germline CDR1 is MDHEN and CDR2 is SYDVKM.

In this sample, this clonotype turned up many times. The chain couples TRBV13 to TRBJ2-1; D gene unclear. Germline loops: CDR1 PRHDT, CDR2 FYEKMQ (reference sequence). The CDR3 contains 14 residues. V lost 5 bases to trimming and J lost 2 bases, with 10 bases between them. The CDR3 DNA reads TGTGCCAGCAGCCTCCTGGGGACCTACAATGAGCAGTTCTTC. Translation: CASSLLGTYNEQFF.

This clonotype was found many times. This rearrangement joins TRBV28 to TRBJ1-2; D call uncertain. Germline CDR1 reads MDHEN; CDR2 reads SYDVKM. Trimming removed 6 bases at V and 8 bases at J, with 16 bases between. CDR3 size: 13 residues. The CDR3 DNA follows: TGTGCCAGCAGCCGATCGGACTACCTAGGCTACACCTTC. This gives the protein CASSRSDYLGYTF.

This clonotype was seen at least ten times. This rearrangement joins TRBV7-2 to TRBJ1-1; 7 bases match TRBD1. Germline CDR1 reads SGHTA; CDR2 reads FQGNSA. V was clipped by 4 bases and J by 0 bases; unmatched bases: 2. The CDR3 contains 14 residues. The CDR3 spells CASSYRGLNTEAFF. For the CDR3, the DNA is TGTGCCAGCAGCTACAGGGGACTGAACACTGAAGCTTTCTTT. Variable domain in full (rest from reference TRBV7-2 and TRBJ1-1): GAGVSQSPSNKVTEKGKDVELRCDPISGHTALYWYRQSLGQGLEFLIYFQGNSAPDKSGLPSDRFSAERTGGSVSTLTIQRTQQEDSAVYLCASSYRGLNTEAFFGQGTRLTVV.